The 3 T cell receptor beta chains given below trace back to one sample, sequenced in a study of T cells after posttransplantation cyclophosphamide. The repertoire was sequenced with immunoSEQ multiplex PCR; TCRdb's copy has only in-frame clones and lacks some. The sample includes some 10,000 clones, around 85% seen only once; the top ten take approximately 15%. A marrow graft followed busulfan-fludarabine conditioning, with cyclophosphamide on days +3 and +4. Sequenced here: PBMCs, sampled roughly 1,800 days after allogeneic stem cell transplant with posttransplant cyclophosphamide. The receptors shown here come from a female patient between 50 and 60 years old who received an allogeneic stem cell transplant from a related donor, was CMV-positive, and had no GVHD. The T cells may partly be graft donor cells.

The V call is TRBV15, the J call TRBJ2-1; 15 bases align to TRBD2. This CDR3 has 19 residues. CDR1 LNHNV and CDR2 YYDKDF come from the germline V gene (reference sequence). V shed 5 bases, J shed 3 bases, and the junction held 11 bases outside the gene matches. CDR3 sequence (DNA): TGTGCCACCAGCTCGCGGACTAGCGGGAGGGCCAGGTTCTACAATGAGCAGTTCTTC. This encodes CATSSRTSGRARFYNEQFF.

This chain uses TRBV28 with TRBJ2-5; TRBD2 matches at 8 bases. The assigned J gene may be wrong: the sequence end matches TRBJ2-7 better. The CDR3 covers 14 residues. Germline CDR1 is MDHEN and CDR2 is SYDVKM. CDR3 in DNA: TGTGCCAGCAGGTCAGCGGGAGTGGGGTACGAGCAGTACTTC. Encoded protein: CASRSAGVGYEQYF.

Written as DNA, the CDR3 is TGCGCCAGCAGCCTCTGGACTAGCGGGAAGTCCTACAATGAGCAGTTCTTC. As protein: CASSLWTSGKSYNEQFF. V usage is TRBV4-1 and J usage is TRBJ2-1; 12 positions match TRBD2. After removal of 4 bases from V and 1 base from J, the junction contained 5 bases not matched to a gene. Germline V gene lookup returns CDR1 MGHRA and CDR2 YSYEKL. The CDR3 totals 17 residues.